Given below is one T cell receptor (beta chain) in context. V was cut by 4 bases and J by 11 bases, with 14 bases left in between. Per germline, CDR1 SNHLY and CDR2 FYNNEI. The CDR3 spans 12 residues. The data are from a study of blood T cell repertoires in COVID-19. Across the study: Specimens from acute and convalescent COVID-19 originated in the United States, Italy and Spain. T cells, B-cell-depleted T cells, or PBMCs supplied cDNA or gDNA.

How the authors handled the data: Amplifying reference gene primers gave estimates of nucleated cell counts. Repertoires were generated with immunoSEQ multiplex PCR, while TCRdb's copy carries only in-frame clones and drops some. The V and J calls and clone size were taken over from that table, and D and trimming were inferred from the DNA. The data show about 13,000 clones, 75% to 90% seen once. The clonotype was recovered from a man at least 80 years old with acute or convalescent COVID-19. The chain combines TRBV2 with TRBJ1-1; no reliable D call. Input material: peripheral blood. In nucleotides, the CDR3 is TGTGCCAGCAGTGTCGGGGATGGTGCGGCTTTCTTT. It translates to CASSVGDGAAFF.